This T cell receptor beta chain came from a study of T cell repertoires in cytomegalovirus infection. Study information: Indicated by public TCR beta signatures were CMV infection and matching HLA type. Study findings and constraints: Carriers of CMV plus the relevant HLA were identified by cumulative public TCR beta family frequency. CMV-specific TCR beta clonotypes restricted by HLA-C dominated the ex vivo response.

This clonotype was detected a few times. Its cognate antigen is unknown. V was shortened by 2 bases and J by 1 base, with 14 bases between the two germline ends. Germline CDR1 reads LGHDT; CDR2 reads YNNKEL (reference sequence). The CDR3 extends over 16 amino acids. TCRdb itself ran the reads through MiXCR, one entry per CDR3 protein. The data show 510,000 or so distinct CDR3 sequences, approximately 25% seen once. The V and J genes are TRBV3-1 and TRBJ2-5; a possible D gene is TRBD1 (6 bases). Material for sequencing was PBMCs. This receptor was obtained from a human donor in good health (CMV status not recorded). Some clones in this sample may be carry-over from other donors' samples. The CDR3 DNA sequence: TGTGCCAGCAGCCAACCGACAGGTTCCTCCCAAGAGACCCAGTACTTC. This encodes CASSQPTGSSQETQYF.